This T cell receptor beta chain was identified in a study of cytomegalovirus exposure and HLA in healthy donors. At the level of the study: Early released data comprised around 85 million unique TCRs from HLA-typed donors. Study-wide points: Most sequenced TCRs were rare (though some public TCRs occurred in many donors). Trimming of TCR beta V- and J-genes showed a link, identified in a later analysis, to a missense DCLRE1C variant. Most likely, a cluster of highly shared sequence variants arose as a sequencing artifact.

60 Vbeta and 13 Jbeta primers were used in PCR. Profiled with immunoSEQ multiplex PCR; TCRdb holds only in-frame clones, not every one. The sample yields 85,000 to 100,000 clones, around 80% seen once. This clone came up once. Its target is unknown. CDR3 length: 15 amino acids. The germline V gene encodes CDR1 SGHTA and CDR2 FQGTGA. V was clipped by 2 bases and J by 0 bases, with 10 bases between them. The sequence was obtained from a man aged 60-69 years in good health and CMV-seropositive. J is TRBJ1-1 and V is TRBV7-3; D is undetermined. Sequenced input: PBMCs. CDR3 sequence reads: CASSLLAPLNTEAFF. The CDR3 DNA sequence: TGTGCCAGCAGCTTACTGGCCCCTTTGAACACTGAAGCTTTCTTT. The whole variable domain, remainder taken from reference TRBV7-3 and TRBJ1-1, is GAGVSQTPSNKVTEKGKYVELRCDPISGHTALYWYRQSLGQGPEFLIYFQGTGAADDSGLPNDRFFAVRPEGSVSTLKIQRTERGDSAVYLCASSLLAPLNTEAFFGQGTRLTVV.